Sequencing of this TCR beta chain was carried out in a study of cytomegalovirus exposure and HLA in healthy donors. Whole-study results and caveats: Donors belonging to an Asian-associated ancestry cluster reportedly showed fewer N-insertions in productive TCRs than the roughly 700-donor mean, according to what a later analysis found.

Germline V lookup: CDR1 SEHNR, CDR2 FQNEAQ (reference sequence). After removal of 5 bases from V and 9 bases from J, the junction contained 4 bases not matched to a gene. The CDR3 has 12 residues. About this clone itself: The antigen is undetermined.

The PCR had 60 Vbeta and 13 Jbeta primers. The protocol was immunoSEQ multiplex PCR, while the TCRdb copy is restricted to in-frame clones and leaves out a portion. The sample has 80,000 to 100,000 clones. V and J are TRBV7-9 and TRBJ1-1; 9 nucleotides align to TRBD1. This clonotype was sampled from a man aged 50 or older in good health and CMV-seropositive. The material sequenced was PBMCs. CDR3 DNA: TGTGCCAGCAGCACAGGGGGCTGGCAAGCTTTCTTT. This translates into CASSTGGWQAFF.